This TCR beta chain was recovered during a study of cytomegalovirus exposure and HLA in healthy donors. For the study at large: Earlier, 100 million to 130 million unique TCR beta sequences were recovered from approximately 200 million T cells by an analysis.

In the case of this clone: Its antigen is unknown.

CDR3 length: 12 residues. Germline CDR1 GTSNPN, CDR2 SVGIG (reference sequence). PCR employed 60 Vbeta and 13 Jbeta primers. Some clones are missing from TCRdb's copy, which holds only in-frame ones; the method was immunoSEQ multiplex PCR. The sample consists of 80,000 to 130,000 clones, about 74% of them appearing once. Study-wide results and caveats: TCR beta chains associated with HLA were, in a later analysis, more clonally expanded than equally common others. Using the classifier, cytomegalovirus status was reportedly diagnosed with high specificity and sensitivity. Many donors shared some public TCRs, even though most TCR sequences were rare.

The chain combines TRBV30 with TRBJ2-5; D uncertain. The J call may be in error: the DNA end matches TRBJ2-7 better. This receptor was taken from a woman younger than 35 in good health and CMV-seropositive. Sequencing used PBMCs. As DNA, the CDR3 is TGTGCCTGGGCTCCTGACTCCTACGAGCAGTACTTC. Translation gives CAWAPDSYEQYF.